Below are 2 T cell receptor beta chains sequenced from a single sample in a study of T cells in localized non-small cell lung cancer. The repertoire was sequenced with immunoSEQ multiplex PCR; TCRdb's copy has only in-frame clones and lacks some. The table has almost 20,000 clones, about 89% seen once. Sequenced here: peripheral blood, sampled before any cancer treatment. The receptors originated from a man between 40 and 75 years old with stage I lung adenocarcinoma.

As DNA, the CDR3 is TGTGCCAGCAGTTATTCCGATACCAACACTGAAGCTTTCTTT. It encodes CASSYSDTNTEAFF. V usage is TRBV6-5 and J usage is TRBJ1-1; D remains unclear. Between the trimmed V and J ends, which lost 3 bases and 2 bases, there was a span of 10 bases. The CDR3 loop spans 14 amino acids. Germline V gene lookup returns CDR1 MNHEY and CDR2 SVGAGI.

V and J are TRBV27 and TRBJ1-2; no firm D call. Looked up from germline, CDR1 is MNHEY and CDR2 is SMNVEV (reference sequence). V shed 3 bases and J shed 3 bases, with 8 bases lying between them. The CDR3 loop spans 13 amino acids. CDR3 nucleotide sequence: TGTGCCAGCAGTTTCTTAGGAGACTATGGCTACACCTTC. Encoded protein: CASSFLGDYGYTF.